Following are 21 T cell receptor beta chains from one sample sequenced in a study of blood T cell repertoires in COVID-19. Sequencing was performed with immunoSEQ multiplex PCR; in TCRdb, only in-frame clones are kept and a portion is missing. The table records about 230,000 clones, about 91% of them present only once. The sequenced sample was PBMCs or T cells enriched from blood (not recorded which). The receptors shown here come from a woman aged 35 to 49 with acute COVID-19.

The chain has TRBV6-5 and TRBJ1-4, with 7 bases that match TRBD1. Trimming took 5 bases from V and 5 from J; bases not matched to a gene: 5. The CDR3 is 14 residues long. Germline CDR1 reads MNHEY; CDR2 reads SVGAGI. CDR3 sequence (DNA): TGTGCCAGCAGTCCGACAGGGTCAAATGAAAAACTGTTTTTT. As protein: CASSPTGSNEKLFF.

This rearrangement joins TRBV7-2 to TRBJ1-1; the D is unclear. Germline values: CDR1 SGHTA, CDR2 FQGNSA. V dropped 2 bases and J dropped 2 bases, with 12 bases sitting between them. CDR3 length: 15 residues. In nucleotides, the CDR3 is TGTGCCAGCAGCTTATTGGCGGTGGCCAACACTGAAGCTTTCTTT. Its protein is CASSLLAVANTEAFF.

This clone has only one observation. The chain couples TRBV10-2 to TRBJ2-7; TRBD1 is a possible D gene (6 bases). The CDR3 is 13 amino acids. Trimming pared 2 bases from V and 6 bases from J, leaving 11 bases between. Germline CDR1 reads WSHSY; CDR2 reads SAAADI. The CDR3 protein is CASSEPGQLEQYF. CDR3 nucleotide sequence: TGCGCCAGCAGTGAGCCCGGACAGCTCGAGCAGTACTTC.

The chain couples TRBV3-1 (or the pseudogene TRBV3-2) to TRBJ2-1; possibly TRBD1 for D (5 bases). The CDR3 totals 13 residues. Germline assignment: CDR1 LGHDT and CDR2 YNNKEL (reference sequence). The V and J ends lost 1 base and 7 bases respectively, with 8 bases between them. The CDR3 is CASSQAGRNEQFF. For the CDR3, the DNA is TGTGCCAGCAGCCAAGCAGGGCGGAATGAGCAGTTCTTC.

This sequence joins TRBV3-1 (or the pseudogene TRBV3-2) and TRBJ2-1; 8 bases are shared with TRBD2. The CDR3 is 16 residues long. J was trimmed by 0 bases and V by 5 bases; bases with no gene match: 6. Looked up from germline, CDR1 is LGHDT and CDR2 is YNNKEL (reference sequence). For the CDR3, the DNA is TGTGCCAGCAGCGTCCGCGGGGGGAGCTCCTACAATGAGCAGTTCTTC. Translation: CASSVRGGSSYNEQFF.

V is TRBV19 and J is TRBJ1-1, with TRBD1 matching over 8 bases. The length of the CDR3 is 13 residues. CDR1 and CDR2 (germline): LNHDA, SQIVND (reference sequence). V trimming: 7 bases; J trimming: 3 bases; junction bases outside the gene matches: 4. The CDR3 is CASTYRGDTEAFF. In DNA form, the CDR3 reads TGTGCCAGTACCTACAGGGGGGACACTGAAGCTTTCTTT.

As concerns this clone: One junction end does not reproduce the germline sequence, and a read error may be involved. The chain carries TRBV3-1 (or the pseudogene TRBV3-2) and TRBJ2-2, with 9 bases lining up with TRBD2. CDR3 length equals 16 residues. Germline values: CDR1 LGHDT, CDR2 YNNKEL (reference sequence). The CDR3 is CASSQVAGVNSGELFF. The CDR3 DNA reads TGTGCCAGCAGCCAAGTAGCGGGGGTGAACTCCGGGGAGCTGTTTTTT.

The V gene is TRBV19, the J gene TRBJ1-4; possible D gene TRBD1, 6 bases. CDR1 is LNHDA, CDR2 SQIVND, per germline (reference sequence). The CDR3 contains 13 residues. The V end was cut by 8 bases, the J end by 7 bases, with 14 bases between. CDR3 sequence reads: CASSGTRGEKLFF. For the CDR3, the DNA is TGTGCCAGTTCCGGGACAAGGGGTGAAAAACTGTTTTTT.

J is TRBJ1-2 and V is TRBV28, with D unresolved. The CDR3 is made up of 13 amino acids. Looked up from germline, CDR1 is MDHEN and CDR2 is SYDVKM. The germline V and J ends were trimmed by 6 bases and 5 bases, with 13 bases remaining between them. The DNA of the CDR3 is TGTGCCAGCAGGGCCGGGGTAGGGTATGGCTACACCTTC. Amino acid sequence: CASRAGVGYGYTF.

The rearrangement uses TRBV14 and TRBJ1-3; D not certain. Germline values: CDR1 SGHDN, CDR2 FVKESK. V was pared by 1 base and J by 2 bases, with 9 bases between. The CDR3 contains 15 residues. CDR3 residues: CASSQVLGPGNTIYF. CDR3 DNA sequence: TGTGCCAGCAGCCAAGTCCTGGGCCCTGGAAACACCATATATTTT.

This chain uses TRBV5-4 with TRBJ1-2; D might be TRBD1 (5 bases). Trimming pared 0 bases from V and 7 bases from J, leaving 16 bases between. CDR1 and CDR2 from the germline V gene are SGHNT and YYREEE (reference sequence). This CDR3 has 15 amino acids. CDR3 protein: CASSLEGRWEGGYTF. DNA of the CDR3: TGTGCCAGCAGCTTGGAGGGACGGTGGGAGGGTGGCTACACCTTC.

CDR3 bases: TGCGCCAGCAGCCAAATTTCAGGACAGGGTAGCTACACCTTC. Translation: CASSQISGQGSYTF. The chain employs TRBV4-1 and TRBJ1-2, with TRBD1 matching over 8 bases. Germline CDR1 is MGHRA and CDR2 is YSYEKL. The CDR3 spans 14 residues. The trim removed 2 bases at V and 9 bases at J, leaving 8 bases unmatched.

The sample holds one count of this clone. V usage is TRBV14 and J usage is TRBJ1-1; D gene unclear. This CDR3 region has 14 residues. Trimming cost V 3 bases and J 3 bases, with 11 bases left between them. Germline V CDR1 and CDR2: SGHDN, FVKESK. This CDR3 reads CASSHRGRHTEAFF. The CDR3 DNA is TGTGCCAGCAGCCATAGAGGGCGGCACACTGAAGCTTTCTTT.

This chain joins TRBV6-2 or TRBV6-3 and TRBJ1-2, with D tentatively TRBD1 (5 bases). CDR3 length: 12 amino acids. Trimming stripped 5 bases from V and 1 base from J, with 5 bases between. Germline CDR1 MNHEY, CDR2 SVGEGT. CDR3 sequence (DNA): TGTGCCAGCAGTGGACATAACTATGGCTACACCTTC. It yields the protein CASSGHNYGYTF.

The chain carries TRBV9 and TRBJ1-2; no definite D call. CDR1 and CDR2 (germline): SGDLS, YYNGEE. With 3 bases removed from V and 5 bases from J, the gap between germline ends came to 8 bases. CDR3 size: 12 residues. The CDR3 bases are TGTGCCAGCAGCGCGGGTGCTTATGGCTACACCTTC. Residues: CASSAGAYGYTF.

The rearrangement links TRBV11-3 to TRBJ2-1, with TRBD1 matching 8 bases. With 3 bases clipped from V and 1 base from J, the junction kept 8 bases outside the gene matches. The CDR3 is 17 residues long. Germline V gives CDR1 SGHNT, CDR2 YENEEA. The CDR3 DNA reads as TGTGCCAGCAGCTTGGGGACAGGTATGAAATCCTACAATGAGCAGTTCTTC. Translation: CASSLGTGMKSYNEQFF.

This rearrangement joins TRBV4-3 to TRBJ1-1; 9 bases map to TRBD1. This CDR3 contains 18 residues. Germline CDR1 reads LGHNA; CDR2 reads YSLEER. Germline trimming cut 1 base from V and 3 bases from J; bases unmatched to any gene: 12. The CDR3 protein is CASSQVGQGTRGYTEAFF. The CDR3 bases are TGCGCCAGCAGCCAAGTTGGACAGGGGACTAGGGGATACACTGAAGCTTTCTTT.

The chain combines TRBV18 with TRBJ2-5; D remains ambiguous. The CDR3 covers 12 residues. CDR1 is KGHSH and CDR2 is LQKENI in the germline V gene. V dropped 1 base and J dropped 4 bases, with 4 bases sitting between them. The chain's CDR3 is CASSPLAETQYF. CDR3 nucleotide sequence: TGTGCCAGCTCACCACTAGCAGAGACCCAGTACTTC.

This chain joins TRBV7-2 and TRBJ1-4, with a tentative D call TRBD1 (5 bases). Per the germline V gene, CDR1 is SGHTA and CDR2 is FQGNSA. Trimming shortened V by 0 bases and J by 8 bases, and 7 bases separated the two germline ends. This CDR3 is built from 13 residues. Here the CDR3 DNA reads TGTGCCAGCAGCTTAGCCCGGGGGGAAAAACTGTTTTTT. This sequence encodes CASSLARGEKLFF.

The rearrangement joins TRBV27 to TRBJ2-7; 10 bases align to TRBD2. Germline loops: CDR1 MNHEY, CDR2 SMNVEV (reference sequence). Unmatched junction bases numbered 6, after V lost 9 bases and J lost 1 base. The CDR3 is made up of 14 amino acids. DNA for the CDR3: TGTGCCAGTAGCCCTAGCGGGAGTTCCTACGAGCAGTACGTC. Amino acid sequence: CASSPSGSSYEQYV.

This clone was counted between two and nine times. This rearrangement joins TRBV6-2 or TRBV6-3 to TRBJ2-1; 9 positions match TRBD2. The junction had 11 bases not matched to a gene; V was cut back by 0 bases and J by 8 bases. CDR3 size: 17 residues. Germline loops: CDR1 MNHEY, CDR2 SVGEGT. The CDR3: CASSYSVAGALEDEQFF. In nucleotides, the CDR3 is TGTGCCAGCAGTTACTCTGTAGCGGGGGCCCTAGAGGATGAGCAGTTCTTC.